The source of this TCR beta chain is a study of T cell responses to AZD1222 COVID-19 vaccine. The CDR3 loop spans 15 amino acids. The V end was cut by 3 bases, the J end by 1 base, with 10 bases between. Germline V lookup: CDR1 KGHSH, CDR2 LQKENI. Using immunoSEQ multiplex PCR, the repertoire was profiled, and TCRdb retains in-frame clones only, with some absent. The sample yields about 190,000 clones, approximately 92% seen once. As to this clone: Its antigen remains unknown.

The study, taken as a whole, reports: The breadth and depth of Spike-specific TCRs increased once two AZD1222 doses had been given. Reportedly, nearly half the spike-specific TCRs target unmutated variant regions. Just 5 or 6 AZD1222 recipients tested seropositive at baseline.

Material: peripheral blood, obtained on day 0 of AZD1222 vaccination. The TCR was taken from an adult in good health. The V call is TRBV18, the J call TRBJ1-5, with D possibly TRBD1 on 5 matching bases. CDR3 loop: CASSPGTVSNQPQHF. In DNA, the CDR3 is TGTGCCAGCTCACCGGGGACGGTGAGCAATCAGCCCCAGCATTTT.